This T cell receptor (beta chain) was documented in a study of tumor T cells in aggressive B-cell lymphoma. Germline trimming cut 3 bases from V and 10 bases from J; bases unmatched to any gene: 14. Per germline, CDR1 KGHSH and CDR2 LQKENI. The CDR3 runs 16 residues. Libraries were prepared by immunoSEQ multiplex PCR; TCRdb keeps only in-frame clonotypes and omits some of them. The sample consists of about 700 clones, 90% of them appearing once. The J gene is TRBJ2-1, the V gene TRBV18; 8 nucleotides line up with TRBD2. The sequencing sample was made of tumor tissue. The source of this sequence is an adult with diffuse large B cell lymphoma. The CDR3 bases are TGTGCCAGCTCACCGGGAGCGGGAGATGTTTCTGGGGAGCAGTTCTTC. Translation: CASSPGAGDVSGEQFF.